This T cell receptor beta chain was recovered during a study of cytomegalovirus exposure and HLA in healthy donors. Study findings and constraints: Segments of the TCR beta V type were, in most cases, productive about 87% or about 30% of the time in an earlier analysis.

A note on this clone: What it binds is not known.

The PCR was carried out with 60 Vbeta primers and 13 Jbeta primers. Here immunoSEQ multiplex PCR was the method, and the copy in TCRdb shows in-frame clones only, minus some. The sample consists of more than 50,000 clones, about 72% of them appearing once. CDR1 is SEHNR and CDR2 is FQNEAQ in the germline V gene (reference sequence). The CDR3 length is 17 residues. J was trimmed by 7 bases and V by 1 base; bases with no gene match: 11. The clonotype originates from a man over 45 in good health and CMV-seropositive. Source material: PBMCs. The chain has TRBV7-9 and TRBJ2-1, with 9 nucleotides matching TRBD2. CDR3 sequence reads: CASSLEAWRGGRNEQFF. CDR3 coding DNA: TGTGCCAGCAGCTTAGAGGCTTGGCGGGGGGGCCGGAATGAGCAGTTCTTC.